One and the same sample provided the 20 T cell receptor beta chains below, sequenced in a study of blood T cell repertoires in COVID-19. Method: immunoSEQ multiplex PCR; TCRdb's copy keeps in-frame clones and lacks some. Of 300,000 to 350,000 clones detected, 90% to 95% appear once; the ten largest clones hold 3.9%. Sample: PBMCs or T cells enriched from blood (not recorded which). Receptor source: a woman between 25 and 40 years old who had been exposed to COVID-19.

This chain joins TRBV7-9 and TRBJ2-7, with TRBD1 as a possible D gene (6 bases). CDR1 is SEHNR, CDR2 FQNEAQ, per germline (reference sequence). CDR3 size: 17 residues. The V gene lost 5 bases and the J gene lost 7 bases, with 27 bases spanning the gap. The CDR3 bases are TGTGCCAGCAGCGTAGAGGTACGACTGGGGGCGCCGATAGAGCAGTACTTC. Translating it yields CASSVEVRLGAPIEQYF.

This clone was recorded once. This rearrangement joins TRBV9 to TRBJ1-4, with 9 bases matching TRBD1. Trimming removed 4 bases from V and 5 bases from J; junction bases left unmatched: 3. This CDR3 has 14 amino acids. Looked up from germline, CDR1 is SGDLS and CDR2 is YYNGEE. The CDR3 sequence: CASSRDRANEKLFF. CDR3 bases: TGTGCCAGCAGCAGGGACAGGGCCAATGAAAAACTGTTTTTT.

The rearrangement links TRBV7-9 to TRBJ2-2, with TRBD1 matching 9 bases. From germline, CDR1 is SEHNR and CDR2 FQNEAQ (reference sequence). This CDR3 contains 15 residues. V lost 5 bases to trimming and J lost 6 bases; unmatched junction nucleotides: 7. CDR3 sequence: CASSPGDRAAGELFF. Written as DNA, the CDR3 is TGTGCCAGCAGCCCCGGGGACAGGGCTGCCGGGGAGCTGTTTTTT.

V gene TRBV6-5 combines with J gene TRBJ2-7, with D possibly TRBD1 on 5 matching bases. V was shortened by 8 bases and J by 1 base, with 12 bases between the two germline ends. This CDR3 spans 13 amino acids. Germline V lookup: CDR1 MNHEY, CDR2 SVGAGI. CDR3 in amino acids: CASRPTVSYEQYF. CDR3 nucleotides: TGTGCCAGCCGGCCGACAGTTTCCTACGAGCAGTACTTC.

The V and J genes are TRBV2 and TRBJ1-2; TRBD1 might be the D (5 bases). This CDR3 region has 15 residues. Trimming removed 2 bases at V and 0 bases at J, with 10 bases between. CDR1 and CDR2 from the germline V gene are SNHLY and FYNNEI. In nucleotides, the CDR3 is TGTGCCAGCAGTGAAATGGGGGGAGCTAACTATGGCTACACCTTC. It translates to CASSEMGGANYGYTF.

V is TRBV21-1 and J is TRBJ1-1; TRBD1 is the table's D call and was not checked against the DNA. TRBV21-1 constitutes a pseudogene. This CDR3 spans 16 amino acids. CDR3 in amino acids: CASSNGKQGRNTEAFF. DNA of the CDR3: TGTGCCAGCAGCAACGGCAAGCAGGGAAGGAACACTGAAGCTTTCTTT.

The gene calls are TRBV4-1 and TRBJ1-4; D call uncertain. The V and J ends lost 4 bases and 5 bases respectively, with 14 bases between them. The CDR3 sequence is 15 residues long. CDR1 and CDR2 (germline): MGHRA, YSYEKL. CDR3 nucleotides: TGCGCCAGCAGCCTAGGGAGGAGGACCAATGAAAAACTGTTTTTT. The encoded protein is CASSLGRRTNEKLFF.

The chain links TRBV4-1 to TRBJ1-2, with TRBD1 matching over 8 bases. The CDR3 runs to 15 residues. Looked up from germline, CDR1 is MGHRA and CDR2 is YSYEKL. V shed 3 bases and J 8 bases; nucleotides not matched to a gene: 11. The CDR3 DNA is TGCGCCAGCAGCCAGGCCGACAGGGGCCGTGAGGGCTACACCTTC. Translated: CASSQADRGREGYTF.

The rearrangement joins TRBV11-2 to TRBJ2-7, with 7 bases identical to TRBD2. V shed 2 bases, J shed 0 bases, and the junction held 4 bases outside the gene matches. Looked up from germline, CDR1 is SGHAT and CDR2 is FQNNGV. CDR3 length: 15 amino acids. DNA for the CDR3: TGTGCCAGCAGCTTAAGTGCGGGGGACTCCTACGAGCAGTACTTC. Its translation: CASSLSAGDSYEQYF.

The chain recombines TRBV7-6 with TRBJ1-2, with D tentatively TRBD1 (5 bases). Germline CDR1 reads SGHVS; CDR2 reads FNYEAQ. V lost 4 bases to trimming and J lost 8 bases, with 11 bases between them. The CDR3 consists of 12 residues. CDR3 bases: TGTGCCAGCAGCTCAGGGTTCGGCGGCTACACCTTC. Amino acid sequence: CASSSGFGGYTF.

The rearrangement joins TRBV2 to TRBJ2-3, with 8 bases that match TRBD2. Germline CDR1 SNHLY, CDR2 FYNNEI. J was trimmed by 5 bases and V by 8 bases; bases with no gene match: 9. CDR3 length: 14 residues. The CDR3 region is CASCAAGARDTQYF. The CDR3 coding sequence is TGTGCCAGCTGTGCAGCGGGGGCAAGAGATACGCAGTATTTT.

The V gene is TRBV19, the J gene TRBJ2-7; 8 positions agree with TRBD1. In germline, CDR1 is LNHDA, CDR2 SQIVND (reference sequence). J lost 3 bases, V lost 1 base, and 2 bases had no gene match. CDR3 length equals 14 residues. CDR3 DNA: TGTGCCAGTAGTATAGCCGACAGGGGCTACGAGCAGTACTTC. This translates into CASSIADRGYEQYF.

This clone has just a few counts. V gene TRBV6-2 or TRBV6-3 combines with J gene TRBJ2-2, with 8 nucleotides matching TRBD2. V shed 4 bases, J shed 0 bases, and the junction held 4 bases outside the gene matches. Germline V gene data show CDR1 as MNHEY and CDR2 as SVGEGT. The CDR3 covers 16 residues. The CDR3 DNA sequence: TGTGCCAGCAGTTCTACTAGCGGAGCGAACACCGGGGAGCTGTTTTTT. Translated, it gives CASSSTSGANTGELFF.

The chain recombines TRBV11-2 with TRBJ2-5; D might be TRBD1 (6 bases). Germline V CDR1 and CDR2: SGHAT, FQNNGV. V was clipped by 1 base and J by 2 bases, with 11 bases between them. The CDR3 totals 15 residues. The CDR3 DNA sequence: TGTGCCAGCAGCTTAGGACAGGCCATGCAAGAGACCCAGTACTTC. Translation gives CASSLGQAMQETQYF.

This clone appeared once. The chain employs TRBV7-2 and TRBJ2-7; D is possibly TRBD2 (5 bases). The germline gives CDR1 SGHTA, CDR2 FQGNSA. The CDR3 runs to 14 residues. With 6 bases removed from V and 2 bases from J, the gap between germline ends came to 14 bases. The CDR3 DNA is TGTGCCAGCAGAAGGCCGGACGGGACCTACGAGCAGTACTTC. Protein product: CASRRPDGTYEQYF. The full variable domain, its missing parts supplied by reference TRBV7-2 and TRBJ2-7, is GAGVSQSPSNKVTEKGKDVELRCDPISGHTALYWYRQSLGQGLEFLIYFQGNSAPDKSGLPSDRFSAERTGGSVSTLTIQRTQQEDSAVYLCASRRPDGTYEQYFGPGTRLTVT.

This clone appeared once. This chain connects TRBV5-1 to TRBJ1-6, with D unresolved. The V gene lost 0 bases and the J gene lost 3 bases, with 13 bases spanning the gap. The CDR3 length is 17 residues. Germline loops: CDR1 SGHRS, CDR2 YFSETQ. The CDR3 loop is CASSLGPGRLYNSPLHF. The CDR3 nucleotides read TGCGCCAGCAGCTTGGGCCCCGGCAGACTCTATAATTCACCCCTCCACTTT.

This chain uses TRBV2 with TRBJ1-2, with TRBD1 matching over 10 bases. V trimming: 4 bases; J trimming: 8 bases; junction bases outside the gene matches: 1. This CDR3 comprises 12 residues. CDR1 and CDR2 (germline): SNHLY, FYNNEI. CDR3 sequence: CASSGDRGGYTF. DNA of the CDR3: TGTGCCAGCAGTGGGGACAGGGGCGGCTACACCTTC.

The chain joins TRBV7-9 to TRBJ2-3, with TRBD1 matching 10 bases. The germline V gene encodes CDR1 SEHNR and CDR2 FQNEAQ (reference sequence). The V gene end was trimmed by 5 bases and the J gene end by 7 bases; junction bases not matched to a gene: 9. The CDR3 has 15 amino acids. The chain's CDR3 is CASSKTGGLHHTQYF. Written as DNA, the CDR3 is TGTGCCAGCAGCAAGACAGGGGGCCTACATCATACGCAGTATTTT.

The chain links TRBV11-2 to TRBJ1-5, with D perhaps matching TRBD1 (5 bases). In germline, CDR1 is SGHAT, CDR2 FQNNGV. The CDR3 runs 13 residues. V lost 3 bases and J lost 7, with 10 bases in between. CDR3 sequence reads: CASSFRRDQPQHF. CDR3 nucleotide sequence: TGTGCCAGCAGCTTTAGGAGGGACCAGCCCCAGCATTTT.

CDR3 in amino acids: CASSPDTGTVYNEQFF. Written as DNA, the CDR3 is TGTGCCAGTAGTCCAGATACCGGGACTGTCTACAATGAGCAGTTCTTC. The chain uses TRBV19 and TRBJ2-1; D may be TRBD2 (6 bases). This CDR3 is built from 16 residues. Germline V CDR1 and CDR2: LNHDA, SQIVND (reference sequence). Trimming removed 5 bases at V and 3 bases at J, with 17 bases between.